This T cell receptor (beta chain) was recorded in a study of OX40 agonist ivuxolimab in advanced cancers. About the research overall: Three patients got partial responses; one had hepatocellular carcinoma and two had cutaneous melanoma.

Some clones are missing from TCRdb's copy, which holds only in-frame ones; the method was immunoSEQ multiplex PCR. The sample carries 40,000 to 45,000 clones, approximately 91% recorded once. In germline, CDR1 is SGDLS, CDR2 YYNGEE. CDR3 size: 15 residues. Deletions cut 3 bases from V and 0 bases from J, with 9 bases between. The chain is built from TRBV9 and TRBJ1-4; TRBD1 might be the D (5 bases). Specimen: CD4+ or CD8+ T cells sorted from blood, collected in a trial of the OX40 agonist ivuxolimab. The TCR originated in an adult with an advanced solid tumor such as melanoma, head and neck, liver or kidney cancer. The CDR3 reads CASSETGATNEKLFF. CDR3 coding DNA: TGTGCCAGCAGCGAAACAGGAGCAACTAATGAAAAACTGTTTTTT.